This TCR beta chain came from a study of low-dose radiotherapy and immunotherapy resistance in tumors. As for the study in general: With fractions of 0.5 Gy given every 2 weeks, Cohort 1 accumulated a total of 6.5 Gy.

Covering alpha and beta chains, TRAV- and TRBV-specific primers were used for the first-strand cDNA. A constant-region primer paired with the V-primer adapter amplified TCRs over roughly 18 PCR cycles. TCRdb redid the calling of the reads with MiXCR, one entry per CDR3 protein. The data show about 11,000 distinct CDR3 sequences, with roughly two thirds seen just once and about 11% held by the top ten. This CDR3 contains 15 residues. The germline gives CDR1 KGHDR, CDR2 SFDVKD. With 3 bases clipped from V and 5 bases from J, the junction kept 5 bases outside the gene matches. The TCR comes from a human donor with advanced metastatic prostate, ovarian, gallbladder or colorectal cancer (not recorded which). This table probably holds off-target reads from a library built for another chain. The chain uses TRBV24-1 and TRBJ2-2; 7 bases line up with TRBD1. The CDR3 is CATSDGTQGTGELFF. The CDR3 nucleotides are TGTGCCACCAGTGATGGGACACAGGGGACCGGGGAGCTGTTTTTT.